The present T cell receptor beta chain was sequenced within a study of regulatory T cells in long-lasting Graves disease. The time point is: newly diagnosed GD, antithyroid drugs for less than 3 months. RNA isolated from PBMCs was used to make the TCR library. The TCR beta library used iRepertoire HTBI primers with Arm-PCR amplification of CDR3. TCRdb redid the calling of the multiplex PCR reads with MiXCR, one entry per CDR3 protein. Here the sample spans more than 350,000 distinct CDR3 sequences, around 14% being singletons. Many counts were recorded for this clonotype. Trimming pared 3 bases from V and 6 bases from J, leaving 12 bases between. In germline, CDR1 is MDHEN, CDR2 SYDVKM. The CDR3 has 13 amino acids. This sample was also put to use in a study of T cells in Graves' hyperthyroidism and ophthalmopathy.

The receptor's source is a woman aged 25 to 39 with Graves disease. Sequencing used peripheral blood mononuclear cells (PBMCs), obtained at new diagnosis, from a patient treated with antithyroid drugs. The chain combines TRBV28 with TRBJ2-7; D is unresolved. DNA of the CDR3: TGTGCCAGCAGTTTGAACGCCCCCAGCGAGCAGTACTTC. Translating gives CASSLNAPSEQYF.